This T cell receptor beta chain was captured in a study of T cells after yellow fever vaccination. At the level of the study: With SMART-Seq v4 Ultra Low Input, the fractions containing low cell numbers were prepared. Overall study findings and caveats: Once the booster was given, most primary-vaccination clones reappeared, at around 96% for CD4 and over 85% for CD8.

CDR3 length: 13 amino acids. V lost 7 bases to trimming and J lost 0 bases, with 9 bases between them. Germline V gene lookup returns CDR1 LNHDA and CDR2 SQIVND (reference sequence). It was through 5'RACE template switching that TCR cDNA was made, with a universal primer site and UMIs added. TCRdb re-derived calls from the 5' RACE reads in MiXCR, one entry per CDR3 protein. The profile shows hundreds of thousands of distinct CDR3 sequences, 9% to 15% of them singletons. This clonotype has more than one count but fewer than ten. The antigen is not known. The TCR comes from a man aged 25 to 40 who received the YFV17D yellow fever vaccine. The chain recombines TRBV19 with TRBJ1-1, with D uncertain. Sequencing was performed on PBMCs, taken on the day of the yellow fever booster vaccination. CDR3 region: CASNPALNTEAFF. The CDR3 region has the DNA TGTGCCAGTAACCCCGCGCTGAACACTGAAGCTTTCTTT.